This entry is about one TCR beta chain. What it binds is unknown. These data belong to a study of cytomegalovirus exposure and HLA in healthy donors. Study-wide points: Earlier analysis found most TCR beta V segments productive about 87% or about 30% of the time. The only immune exposure information that was available was CMV serostatus. Both high specificity and high sensitivity reportedly marked the classifier's diagnosis of cytomegalovirus status.

Researchers ran the PCR with 60 Vbeta and 13 Jbeta primers. The data were produced by immunoSEQ multiplex PCR, yet TCRdb's version contains in-frame clones alone and is incomplete. The data contain 120,000 or so clones, about four fifths of them singletons. This receptor was obtained from a human donor in good health. The source material was PBMCs.

In nucleotides, the CDR3 is TGTGCCATCAGGCAACAGGGGGCCTCCACTGAAGCTTTCTTT. Translating gives CAIRQQGASTEAFF. The rearrangement links TRBV6-5 to TRBJ1-1; 9 nucleotides match TRBD1. V lost 10 bases to trimming and J lost 4 bases; unmatched junction nucleotides: 10. This CDR3 is built from 14 residues. Germline V gene data show CDR1 as MNHEY and CDR2 as SVGAGI.